This TCR beta chain appears in the sequencing data of a study of blood T cell repertoires in COVID-19. Study-wide context: Researchers got acute and convalescent COVID-19 samples from the United States, Italy and Spain. The cDNA or gDNA used as material had been derived from T cells, B-cell-depleted T cells, or PBMCs.

The authors' processing: Estimates of nucleated cell counts were drawn from the amplification of reference gene primers. Libraries were prepared by immunoSEQ multiplex PCR; TCRdb keeps only in-frame clonotypes and omits some of them. For V, J and clone size, that table is used; D and trimming come from the DNA. Of about 260,000 clones detected, about 86% appear once; the ten largest clones hold 3.5% to 5%. Recruitment covered roughly 22 US areas and drew participants whose ages spanned roughly 18 to 100 years. This CDR3 region has 14 residues. Germline lookup yields CDR1 LNHDA and CDR2 SQIVND (reference sequence). The ends were cut back, 7 bases at V and 11 bases at J, with 23 bases in the middle.

The specimen sequenced was PBMCs or T cells enriched from blood (not recorded which). This chain uses TRBV19 with TRBJ1-1; possibly TRBD1 for D (5 bases). This clonotype originated in a young man with acute COVID-19. Here the CDR3 DNA reads TGTGCCAGTACCCCCTGGGATGAAGAAGCAGGGGCTTTCTTT. It yields the protein CASTPWDEEAGAFF.